The 19 T cell receptor beta chains reported below all come from one sample, sequenced in a study of cytotoxic CD8 clonotypes in ibrutinib-treated CLL. Only in-frame clones appear in the TCRdb table, and some are missing; sequencing was by immunoSEQ multiplex PCR. The table lists about 130,000 clones, about four fifths of them singletons. This sample comprised PBMCs, obtained after 12 months of ibrutinib treatment. Receptors were obtained from a human donor with chronic lymphocytic leukemia.

The chain uses TRBV5-4 and TRBJ2-1; no firm D call. Germline V gene data show CDR1 as SGHNT and CDR2 as YYREEE (reference sequence). V lost 4 bases and J 9 bases, leaving 11 bases between the germline ends. The CDR3 is 12 amino acids. The CDR3 here is CASSLLESEQFF. The CDR3, as DNA: TGTGCCAGCAGCCTGCTAGAAAGTGAGCAGTTCTTC. Drawing the rest from reference TRBV5-4 and TRBJ2-1, the complete variable domain is ETGVTQSPTHLIKTRGQQVTLRCSSQSGHNTVSWYQQALGQGPQFIFQYYREEENGRGNFPPRFSGLQFPNYSSELNVNALELDDSALYLCASSLLESEQFFGPGTRLTVL.

This clone was seen only once. This chain joins TRBV7-2 and TRBJ2-5; 16 bases are shared with TRBD2. The V and J ends lost 5 bases and 2 bases, in that order; junction bases with no gene match: 5. CDR3 length equals 17 residues. From germline, CDR1 is SGHTA and CDR2 FQGNSA. CDR3 residues: CASSMGLAGGEQETQYF. The CDR3 nucleotides read TGTGCCAGCAGCATGGGACTAGCGGGAGGGGAGCAAGAGACCCAGTACTTC.

The sample holds a few counts of this clone. CDR3 in amino acids: CASKEYSGSTDTQYF. The CDR3, as DNA: TGTGCCAGCAAAGAATATAGCGGGAGTACAGATACGCAGTATTTT. This rearrangement joins TRBV27 to TRBJ2-3, with 9 bases matching TRBD2. Looked up from germline, CDR1 is MNHEY and CDR2 is SMNVEV (reference sequence). The CDR3 runs to 15 residues. Unmatched junction bases numbered 8, after V lost 7 bases and J lost 3 bases.

This clone was detected a few times. J is TRBJ2-7 and V is TRBV21-1; the tabulated D call, TRBD2, remains unverified against the DNA. TRBV21-1 is tagged as a pseudogene. CDR3 length: 16 amino acids. The DNA of the CDR3 is TGTGCCAGCGGCCCGGGGGGGATAGCGGGACTTCACGAGCAGTACTTC. Translated, it gives CASGPGGIAGLHEQYF.

This chain connects TRBV5-1 to TRBJ1-2; D call uncertain. Germline-derived CDR1 and CDR2 are SGHRS and YFSETQ. Trimming pared 0 bases from V and 4 bases from J, leaving 13 bases between. This CDR3 is built from 15 residues. This CDR3 reads CASSLGREQSYGYTF. CDR3 sequence (DNA): TGCGCCAGCAGCTTGGGGAGGGAACAGAGCTATGGCTACACCTTC.

Details on this clone: The sample has other DNA sequences that encode this CDR3 too. DNA for the CDR3: TGTGCCAGCAGCGTTGGAGGGTTTGGCTACACCTTC. Encoded protein: CASSVGGFGYTF. V usage is TRBV9 and J usage is TRBJ1-2; D is ambiguous. V was pared by 2 bases and J by 7 bases, with 9 bases between. The CDR3 is 12 amino acids. Per the germline V gene, CDR1 is SGDLS and CDR2 is YYNGEE.

The chain combines TRBV9 with TRBJ1-1, with unresolved D. Trimming pared 0 bases from V and 8 bases from J, leaving 11 bases between. The CDR3 is 13 amino acids. Germline-derived CDR1 and CDR2 are SGDLS and YYNGEE. CDR3 sequence (DNA): TGTGCCAGCAGCGTAGGTCGTGGGCAGGAAGCTTTCTTT. Translation gives CASSVGRGQEAFF. The whole variable domain, filled in from reference TRBV9 and TRBJ1-1, reads DSGVTQTPKHLITATGQRVTLRCSPRSGDLSVYWYQQSLDQGLQFLIQYYNGEERAKGNILERFSAQQFPDLHSELNLSSLELGDSALYFCASSVGRGQEAFFGQGTRLTVV.

This clone was picked up a small number of times. V is TRBV7-9 and J is TRBJ2-7, with unresolved D. CDR1 SEHNR and CDR2 FQNEAQ come from the germline V gene (reference sequence). The CDR3 length is 13 residues. The germline V and J ends were trimmed by 2 bases and 4 bases, with 9 bases remaining between them. For the CDR3, the DNA is TGTGCCAGCAGCTTAATATCAGGATACGAGCAGTACTTC. Its protein product is CASSLISGYEQYF. The variable domain in full, with the rest retrieved from reference TRBV7-9 and TRBJ2-7, is DTGVSQNPRHKITKRGQNVTFRCDPISEHNRLYWYRQTLGQGPEFLTYFQNEAQLEKSRLLSDRFSAERPKGSFSTLEIQRTEQGDSAMYLCASSLISGYEQYFGPGTRLTVT.

This chain uses TRBV7-8 with TRBJ2-7, with TRBD1 matching 7 bases. The length of the CDR3 is 15 residues. Germline V gene sequence: CDR1 SGHVS, CDR2 FQNEAQ. Germline trimming cut 5 bases from V and 2 bases from J; bases unmatched to any gene: 9. The DNA of the CDR3 is TGTGCCAGCAGCACAGACAGGGTATTTCCCTACGAGCAGTACTTC. It yields the protein CASSTDRVFPYEQYF.

This chain connects TRBV6-1 to TRBJ2-6, with D tentatively TRBD2 (6 bases). This CDR3 has 15 residues. V shed 2 bases and J shed 5 bases, with 10 bases lying between them. Germline V gene lookup returns CDR1 MNHNS and CDR2 SASEGT. CDR3 bases: TGTGCCAGCAGTGAATGGGGGGACTGGGCCAACGTCCTGACTTTC. The encoded protein is CASSEWGDWANVLTF.

CDR3 nucleotide sequence: TGTGCCAGCAGCTTTGCAACTAATGAAAAACTGTTTTTT. Protein sequence: CASSFATNEKLFF. This chain links TRBV7-2 with TRBJ1-4, with D hard to call. The CDR3 runs 13 residues. With 3 bases removed from V and 0 bases from J, the gap between germline ends came to 2 bases. Germline CDR1 and CDR2: SGHTA and FQGNSA. Supplemented by reference TRBV7-2 and TRBJ1-4, the full variable domain reads GAGVSQSPSNKVTEKGKDVELRCDPISGHTALYWYRQSLGQGLEFLIYFQGNSAPDKSGLPSDRFSAERTGGSVSTLTIQRTQQEDSAVYLCASSFATNEKLFFGSGTQLSVL.

V gene TRBV5-1 combines with J gene TRBJ2-3; TRBD2 might be the D (6 bases). Germline CDR1 SGHRS, CDR2 YFSETQ. CDR3 length equals 16 residues. V was shortened by 0 bases and J by 4 bases, with 15 bases between the two germline ends. CDR3 amino acids: CASSLVGGIGPDTQYF. The CDR3 DNA reads TGCGCCAGCAGCTTGGTGGGGGGAATAGGTCCAGATACGCAGTATTTT.

The gene calls are TRBV7-8 and TRBJ1-1, with 11 bases identical to TRBD1. CDR3 length: 14 residues. Germline values: CDR1 SGHVS, CDR2 FQNEAQ. J was trimmed by 4 bases and V by 4 bases; bases with no gene match: 2. The CDR3 DNA follows: TGTGCCAGCAGCTCAGGGACAGGGGGCACTGAAGCTTTCTTT. It translates to CASSSGTGGTEAFF.

V gene TRBV7-8 combines with J gene TRBJ1-2; D possibly corresponds to TRBD1 (5 bases). The germline V gene has CDR1 SGHVS and CDR2 FQNEAQ. The CDR3 length is 13 residues. V was shortened by 5 bases and J by 3 bases, with 10 bases between the two germline ends. The CDR3 loop reads CASSAGTDYGYTF. Here the CDR3 DNA reads TGTGCCAGCAGCGCCGGGACGGACTATGGCTACACCTTC. The variable domain in full, completed from reference TRBV7-8 and TRBJ1-2, reads GAGVSQSPRYKVAKRGQDVALRCDPISGHVSLFWYQQALGQGPEFLTYFQNEAQLDKSGLPSDRFFAERPEGSVSTLKIQRTQQEDSAVYLCASSAGTDYGYTFGSGTRLTVV.

This rearrangement joins TRBV27 to TRBJ2-7; tentatively, D is TRBD1 (6 bases). CDR3 length: 15 amino acids. The V end lost 3 bases, the J end lost 0 bases, and 12 bases lay between the germline ends. Per germline, CDR1 MNHEY and CDR2 SMNVEV (reference sequence). The DNA of the CDR3 is TGTGCCAGCAGTTTCGCCCGGGACATCTCCTACGAGCAGTACTTC. Translation: CASSFARDISYEQYF.

The V and J genes are TRBV11-2 and TRBJ2-1, with D possibly being TRBD1 (5 bases). Germline lookup yields CDR1 SGHAT and CDR2 FQNNGV. Trimming shortened V by 5 bases and J by 8 bases, and 16 bases separated the two germline ends. The CDR3 covers 14 residues. CDR3 bases: TGTGCCAGCAGCCCTTTTTCAGGGTACCATGAGCAGTTCTTC. It is translated as CASSPFSGYHEQFF.

The chain has TRBV28 and TRBJ1-5; TRBD1 aligns across 8 bases. CDR1 and CDR2 from the germline V gene are MDHEN and SYDVKM. The CDR3 extends over 14 amino acids. The V gene end was trimmed by 8 bases and the J gene end by 2 bases; junction bases not matched to a gene: 5. CDR3 residues: CASSDRAGNQPQHF. DNA for the CDR3: TGTGCCAGCTCGGACAGGGCCGGCAATCAGCCCCAGCATTTT.

The gene calls are TRBV5-5 and TRBJ2-1, with D perhaps matching TRBD2 (5 bases). The length of the CDR3 is 17 residues. V lost 4 bases, J lost 4 bases, and 21 bases lay in between. The germline V gene encodes CDR1 SGHKS and CDR2 YYEKEE (reference sequence). CDR3 nucleotide sequence: TGTGCCAGCAGCGCCTTCATGTTGCGGGCCGAATACAATGAGCAGTTCTTC. This gives the protein CASSAFMLRAEYNEQFF.

This clone came up a few times. The chain couples TRBV25-1 to TRBJ2-1; D is uncertain. V shed 7 bases and J shed 10 bases, with 14 bases lying between them. The CDR3 spans 12 residues. Germline values: CDR1 MGHDK, CDR2 SYGVNS. The CDR3 is CASTPTGDEQFF. CDR3 DNA sequence: TGTGCCAGCACTCCCACCGGAGACGAGCAGTTCTTC.